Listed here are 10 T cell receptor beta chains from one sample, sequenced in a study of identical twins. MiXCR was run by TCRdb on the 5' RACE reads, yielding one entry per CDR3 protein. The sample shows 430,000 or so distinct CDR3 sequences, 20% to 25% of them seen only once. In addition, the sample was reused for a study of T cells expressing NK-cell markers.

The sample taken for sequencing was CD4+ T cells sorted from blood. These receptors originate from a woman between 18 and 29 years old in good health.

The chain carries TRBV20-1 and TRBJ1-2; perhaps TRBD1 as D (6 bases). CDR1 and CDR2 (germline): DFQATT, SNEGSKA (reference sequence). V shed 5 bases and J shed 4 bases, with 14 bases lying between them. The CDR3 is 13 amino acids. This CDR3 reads CSALAPRGYGYTF. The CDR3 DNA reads TGCAGTGCTTTGGCCCCCAGGGGCTATGGCTACACCTTC.

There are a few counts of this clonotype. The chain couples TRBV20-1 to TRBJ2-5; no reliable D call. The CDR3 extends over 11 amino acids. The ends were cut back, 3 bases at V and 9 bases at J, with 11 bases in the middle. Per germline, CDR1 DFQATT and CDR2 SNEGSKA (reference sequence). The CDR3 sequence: CSASRNGAQYF. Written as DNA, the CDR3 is TGCAGTGCTAGTCGTAATGGGGCCCAGTACTTC.

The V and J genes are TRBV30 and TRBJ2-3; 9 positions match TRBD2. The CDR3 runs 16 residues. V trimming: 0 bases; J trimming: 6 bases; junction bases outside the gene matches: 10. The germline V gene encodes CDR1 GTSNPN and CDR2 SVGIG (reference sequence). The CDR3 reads CAWSVLKGLAGDTQYF. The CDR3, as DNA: TGTGCCTGGAGTGTATTGAAGGGACTAGCAGGTGATACGCAGTATTTT.

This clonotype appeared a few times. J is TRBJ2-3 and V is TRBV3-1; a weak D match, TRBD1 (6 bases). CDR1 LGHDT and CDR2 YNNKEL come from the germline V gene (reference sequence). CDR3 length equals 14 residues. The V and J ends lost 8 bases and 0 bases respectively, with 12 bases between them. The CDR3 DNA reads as TGTGCCAGCTGGGACATTCTTAGCACAGATACGCAGTATTTT. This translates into CASWDILSTDTQYF.

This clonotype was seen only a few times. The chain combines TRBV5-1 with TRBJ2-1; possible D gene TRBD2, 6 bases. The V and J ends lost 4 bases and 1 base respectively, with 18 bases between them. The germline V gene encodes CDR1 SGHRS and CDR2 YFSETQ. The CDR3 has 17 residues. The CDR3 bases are TGCGCCAGCAGCCTTTCCGCCGGGAGCTATTCCTACAATGAGCAGTTCTTC. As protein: CASSLSAGSYSYNEQFF. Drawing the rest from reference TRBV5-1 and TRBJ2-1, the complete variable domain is KAGVTQTPRYLIKTRGQQVTLSCSPISGHRSVSWYQQTPGQGLQFLFEYFSETQRNKGNFPGRFSGRQFSNSRSEMNVSTLELGDSALYLCASSLSAGSYSYNEQFFGPGTRLTVL.

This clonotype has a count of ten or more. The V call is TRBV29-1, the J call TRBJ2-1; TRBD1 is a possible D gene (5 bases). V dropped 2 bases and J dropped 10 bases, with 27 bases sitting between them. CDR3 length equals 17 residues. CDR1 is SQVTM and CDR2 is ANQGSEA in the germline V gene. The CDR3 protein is CSVEKYGGRYLQGEQFF. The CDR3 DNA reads TGCAGCGTTGAAAAGTATGGTGGCAGATACTTGCAGGGAGAGCAGTTCTTC.

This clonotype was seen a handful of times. CDR3 sequence: CASSLISYGYTF. CDR3 DNA sequence: TGTGCCAGCAGTTTAATCAGCTATGGCTACACCTTC. V usage is TRBV12-3 or TRBV12-4 and J usage is TRBJ1-2; the D is unclear. The CDR3 loop spans 12 amino acids. The germline V and J ends were trimmed by 2 bases and 4 bases, with 5 bases remaining between them.

The CDR3 region has the DNA TGTGCCAGCAGTTTACACGGGAGTGGCGAATACGAGCAGTACTTC. This sequence encodes CASSLHGSGEYEQYF. The genes are TRBV12-3 or TRBV12-4 and TRBJ2-7; D perhaps matches TRBD2 (6 bases). The CDR3 loop spans 15 amino acids. With 2 bases removed from V and 4 bases from J, the gap between germline ends came to 15 bases.

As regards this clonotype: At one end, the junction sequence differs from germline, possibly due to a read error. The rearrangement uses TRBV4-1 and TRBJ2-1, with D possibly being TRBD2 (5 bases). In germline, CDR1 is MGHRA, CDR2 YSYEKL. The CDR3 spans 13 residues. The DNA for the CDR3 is TGCGCCAGCAGCCAACGTGACCGGGGAATACGGCTCTTC. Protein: CASSQRDRGIRLF.

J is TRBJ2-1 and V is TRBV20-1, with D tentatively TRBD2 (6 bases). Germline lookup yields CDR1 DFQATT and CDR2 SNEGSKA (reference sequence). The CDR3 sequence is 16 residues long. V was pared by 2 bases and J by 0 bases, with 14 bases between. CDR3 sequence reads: CSARFRTSNSYNEQFF. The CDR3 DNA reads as TGCAGTGCTAGATTCCGAACTAGCAACTCCTACAATGAGCAGTTCTTC.